This T cell receptor beta chain was identified during a study of T cell responses to AZD1222 COVID-19 vaccine. As for the study in general: Pooling of second doses given at about 4 or about 12 weeks was done. General observations from the study: Spike-specific TCR breadth rose after two AZD1222 doses, and depth rose as well.

Using immunoSEQ multiplex PCR, the repertoire was profiled, and TCRdb retains in-frame clones only, with some absent. The profile shows some 120,000 clones, more than 80% of them singletons. The CDR3 is 16 amino acids. The germline V gene encodes CDR1 LNHDA and CDR2 SQIVND (reference sequence). V was pared by 5 bases and J by 3 bases, with 17 bases between. As regards this clone: Antigen specificity is unknown.

This TCR derives from an adult in good health. Material: peripheral blood, obtained on day 0 of AZD1222 vaccination. The chain joins TRBV19 to TRBJ2-1; D gene uncertain. CDR3 sequence reads: CASSADTASYYNEQFF. CDR3 nucleotide sequence: TGTGCCAGTAGTGCTGACACCGCGTCTTACTACAATGAGCAGTTCTTC.